The text below deals with one TCR beta chain. Its matching antigen is unknown. The data derive from a study of OX40 agonist ivuxolimab in advanced cancers. Overall study: Ivuxolimab, an antibody that agonizes OX40 (CD134), was administered to the patients.

Per the germline V gene, CDR1 is MNHEY and CDR2 is SVGAGI. Trimming shortened V by 4 bases and J by 2 bases, and 12 bases separated the two germline ends. This CDR3 has 14 amino acids. Overall study results and limits: Also showing low normalized T-cell clonal expansion were some of the nonresponders. More expanded clones were found, on average, in CD8+ than in CD4+ T cells.

Measured with immunoSEQ multiplex PCR; TCRdb has only the in-frame clones, and not every one. The sample shows over 60,000 clones, roughly nine tenths of them seen only once. The sequence derives from an adult with an advanced solid tumor such as melanoma, head and neck, liver or kidney cancer. Material: CD4+ or CD8+ T cells sorted from blood, obtained in a trial of the OX40 agonist ivuxolimab. V and J are TRBV6-5 and TRBJ2-7; D unclear. CDR3 residues: CASSFRLDAYEQYF. The DNA of the CDR3 is TGTGCCAGCAGTTTTCGCCTAGACGCCTACGAGCAGTACTTC.